One sample yielded the 19 T cell receptor beta chains listed below, sequenced in a study of T cell responses to AZD1222 COVID-19 vaccine. Assay: immunoSEQ multiplex PCR; the TCRdb copy retains only in-frame clones and omits some. The table shows more than 70,000 clones, with approximately 84% occurring only once. The sequences come from peripheral blood, collected on day 0 of AZD1222 vaccination. Receptors originate from an adult in good health.

This rearrangement joins TRBV10-3 to TRBJ2-5, with 7 nucleotides matching TRBD1. The V and J ends lost 3 bases and 5 bases, in that order; junction bases with no gene match: 12. This CDR3 spans 16 amino acids. Germline V gene data show CDR1 as ENHRY and CDR2 as SYGVKD. CDR3 loop: CAISDSRNRGLETQYF. The CDR3 region has the DNA TGTGCCATCAGTGACTCCAGAAACAGGGGATTGGAGACCCAGTACTTC.

The V gene is TRBV6-1, the J gene TRBJ1-5, with D possibly matching TRBD1 (6 bases). The CDR3 length is 16 residues. The germline gives CDR1 MNHNS, CDR2 SASEGT. The ends were cut back, 4 bases at V and 5 bases at J, with 18 bases in the middle. The CDR3 loop is CASSALGGTVDQPQHF. CDR3 nucleotide sequence: TGTGCCAGCAGTGCCCTAGGGGGAACGGTGGATCAGCCCCAGCATTTT.

This chain links TRBV29-1 with TRBJ2-7; D might be TRBD2 (5 bases). CDR1 and CDR2 (germline): SQVTM, ANQGSEA. V was clipped by 7 bases and J by 4 bases, with 14 bases between them. The CDR3 is made up of 12 amino acids. DNA for the CDR3: TGCAGCGCCGCTTCGACGGGGTACGAGCAGTACTTC. Its translation is CSAASTGYEQYF.

The chain combines TRBV19 with TRBJ1-2; no clear D. The ends were cut back, 6 bases at V and 2 bases at J, with 28 bases in the middle. CDR1 LNHDA and CDR2 SQIVND come from the germline V gene (reference sequence). This CDR3 has 19 residues. CDR3 sequence: CASSQLLGVSELSNYGYTF. The CDR3 coding sequence is TGTGCCAGTAGCCAACTGTTGGGCGTGTCAGAGCTGTCCAACTATGGCTACACCTTC.

In this sample, this clone turned up once. The V gene is TRBV3-1 (or the pseudogene TRBV3-2), the J gene TRBJ1-1; no reliable D call. Trimming removed 1 base at V and 1 base at J, with 7 bases between. CDR1 and CDR2 from the germline V gene are LGHDT and YNNKEL (reference sequence). The CDR3 length is 14 residues. The CDR3 DNA is TGTGCCAGCAGCCAAGTAGCGGGGAACACTGAAGCTTTCTTT. It yields the protein CASSQVAGNTEAFF.

The rearrangement links TRBV18 to TRBJ2-2; D uncertain. Per germline, CDR1 KGHSH and CDR2 LQKENI. The CDR3 extends over 14 amino acids. Trimming left V 0 bases short and J 1 base short, with 3 bases between. In DNA, the CDR3 is TGTGCCAGCTCACCACCCGAGAACACCGGGGAGCTGTTTTTT. Translating gives CASSPPENTGELFF.

The chain joins TRBV9 to TRBJ1-5, with 7 positions matching TRBD1. There are 16 residues in the CDR3. CDR1 is SGDLS and CDR2 is YYNGEE in the germline V gene. The V gene end was trimmed by 4 bases and the J gene end by 3 bases; junction bases not matched to a gene: 10. The CDR3 DNA reads as TGTGCCAGCAGCCCAACGTTGGGGACAGCCAATCAGCCCCAGCATTTT. Protein product: CASSPTLGTANQPQHF.

This chain connects TRBV27 to TRBJ1-5; 12 bases match TRBD1. The CDR3 has 16 amino acids. CDR1 is MNHEY and CDR2 is SMNVEV in the germline V gene (reference sequence). V lost 3 bases, J lost 6 bases, and 6 bases stayed unmatched. The CDR3 sequence is CASSFSGTGGGQPQHF. The CDR3 nucleotides are TGTGCCAGCAGTTTCTCCGGGACAGGGGGCGGTCAGCCCCAGCATTTT.

In DNA form, the CDR3 reads TGTGCCAGCAGCCCCGACGGCTCCGGGGGCTACACCTTC. It yields the protein CASSPDGSGGYTF. The rearrangement joins TRBV28 to TRBJ1-2; D gene ambiguous. The V gene's germline CDR1 is MDHEN and CDR2 SYDVKM. Trimming shortened V by 6 bases and J by 8 bases, and 16 bases separated the two germline ends. This CDR3 spans 13 amino acids.

This chain connects TRBV6-5 to TRBJ2-6; D is ambiguous. The V gene's germline CDR1 is MNHEY and CDR2 SVGAGI. V was shortened by 5 bases and J by 0 bases, with 5 bases between the two germline ends. CDR3 size: 14 residues. CDR3 protein: CASSPHSGANVLTF. The CDR3 DNA reads TGTGCCAGCAGTCCACACTCTGGGGCCAACGTCCTGACTTTC.

Only one count was recorded for this clone. The chain has TRBV6-6 and TRBJ2-7; maybe TRBD1 (6 bases). CDR1 is MNHNY and CDR2 is SVGAGI in the germline V gene (reference sequence). CDR3 size: 16 residues. Trimming cost V 5 bases and J 1 base, with 18 bases left between them. The CDR3 coding sequence is TGTGCCAGCAGTGGATTACAGGGTCCGCTTTCCTACGAGCAGTACTTC. Its translation: CASSGLQGPLSYEQYF.

The rearrangement joins TRBV4-3 to TRBJ2-2, with TRBD1 as a possible D gene (6 bases). The CDR3 is 15 amino acids. V gave up 3 bases and J gave up 6 bases, with 14 bases separating them. Per the germline V gene, CDR1 is LGHNA and CDR2 is YSLEER. This CDR3 is CASSQTGSGAGELFF. The CDR3 nucleotides read TGCGCCAGCAGCCAGACAGGCTCCGGGGCCGGGGAGCTGTTTTTT.

This chain joins TRBV28 and TRBJ1-4; D is perhaps TRBD1 (6 bases). V lost 7 bases and J lost 8, with 17 bases in between. The CDR3 sequence is 14 residues long. The germline V gene encodes CDR1 MDHEN and CDR2 SYDVKM. The CDR3 region is CASTTTGLGEKLFF. The CDR3 DNA follows: TGTGCCAGCACCACCACAGGGCTAGGGGAAAAACTGTTTTTT.

The V call is TRBV27, the J call TRBJ1-5, with 7 bases matching TRBD1. V gave up 8 bases and J gave up 5 bases; unmatched junction bases: 9. Germline V gene sequence: CDR1 MNHEY, CDR2 SMNVEV (reference sequence). The CDR3 length is 14 residues. The CDR3 DNA reads as TGTGCCAGCGGGGTGGGGCAGGGGGATCAGCCCCAGCATTTT. This sequence encodes CASGVGQGDQPQHF.

The chain employs TRBV11-2 and TRBJ2-7, with D unresolved. Trimming shortened V by 1 base and J by 6 bases, and 13 bases separated the two germline ends. The V gene's germline CDR1 is SGHAT and CDR2 FQNNGV. This CDR3 is built from 14 residues. The chain's CDR3 is CASSLVVGNGEQYF. The DNA of the CDR3 is TGTGCCAGCAGCTTAGTTGTGGGGAATGGCGAGCAGTACTTC.

The chain employs TRBV27 and TRBJ2-5; D gene ambiguous. V lost 1 base, J lost 3 bases, and 6 bases lay in between. Per germline, CDR1 MNHEY and CDR2 SMNVEV (reference sequence). The CDR3 extends over 13 amino acids. DNA for the CDR3: TGTGCCAGCAGTTTATTAGGGAAAGAGACCCAGTACTTC. This gives the protein CASSLLGKETQYF.

The rearrangement links TRBV18 to TRBJ2-7, with D unresolved. This CDR3 has 12 amino acids. Trimming removed 3 bases from V and 7 bases from J, with 10 bases in between. The V gene's germline CDR1 is KGHSH and CDR2 LQKENI. The CDR3 region is CASSPMIGEQYF. The CDR3 DNA follows: TGTGCCAGCTCACCCATGATTGGGGAGCAGTACTTC.

The rearrangement uses TRBV18 and TRBJ1-1; D is ambiguous. CDR3 length: 17 amino acids. Trimming cost V 3 bases and J 0 bases, with 17 bases left between them. The germline V gene has CDR1 KGHSH and CDR2 LQKENI. As DNA, the CDR3 is TGTGCCAGCTCACCCCTGGAAGGTACCGATTTGAACACTGAAGCTTTCTTT. It specifies CASSPLEGTDLNTEAFF.

The chain links TRBV29-1 to TRBJ2-7; TRBD2 is a possible D gene (5 bases). Germline values: CDR1 SQVTM, CDR2 ANQGSEA. The CDR3 covers 12 residues. Trimming left V 4 bases short and J 5 bases short, with 12 bases between. The CDR3 loop reads CSVGSSGNEQYF. As DNA, the CDR3 is TGCAGCGTTGGATCGTCGGGGAACGAGCAGTACTTC.